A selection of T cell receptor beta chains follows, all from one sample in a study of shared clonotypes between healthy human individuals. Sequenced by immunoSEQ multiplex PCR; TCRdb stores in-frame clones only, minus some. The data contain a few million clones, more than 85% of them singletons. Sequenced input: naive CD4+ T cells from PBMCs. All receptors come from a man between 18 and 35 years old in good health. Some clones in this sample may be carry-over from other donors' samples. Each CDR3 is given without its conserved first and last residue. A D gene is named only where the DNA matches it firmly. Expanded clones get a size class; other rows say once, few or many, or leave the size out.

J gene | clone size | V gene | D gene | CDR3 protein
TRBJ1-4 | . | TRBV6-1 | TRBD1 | ASSLRTGGREKLF
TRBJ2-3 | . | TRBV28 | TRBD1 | ASSGTGGQGLTDTQY
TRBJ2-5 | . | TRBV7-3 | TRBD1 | ASSLASGTGVPQY
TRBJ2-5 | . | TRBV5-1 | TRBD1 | ASSKETGLKRETQY
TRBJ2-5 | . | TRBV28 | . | ASSLTGVEQETQY
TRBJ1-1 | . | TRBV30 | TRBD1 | AWTGQANTEAF
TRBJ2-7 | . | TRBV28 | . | ASSLLGHTYEQY
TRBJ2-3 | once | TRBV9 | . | ASSPGAVMIDTQY
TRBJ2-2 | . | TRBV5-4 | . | ASSADRANTGELF
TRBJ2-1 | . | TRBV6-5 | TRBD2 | ASVRPGTNNEQF
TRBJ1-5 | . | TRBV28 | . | ASSRWASNQPQH
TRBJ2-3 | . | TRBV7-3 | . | ASSSRRGSTDTQY
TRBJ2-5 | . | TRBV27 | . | ASSLYGETQY
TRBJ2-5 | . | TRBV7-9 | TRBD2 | ASSLGPRTSGTETQY
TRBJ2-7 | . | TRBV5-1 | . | ASSLDAPGHLYEQY
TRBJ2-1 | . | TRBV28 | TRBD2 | ASSVSGRAKKPPSNEQF
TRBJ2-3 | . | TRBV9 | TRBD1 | ASSPRLGQGTDTQY
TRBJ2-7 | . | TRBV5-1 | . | ASSFGTDYEQY
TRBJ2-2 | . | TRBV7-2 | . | ASSLHQGFSTGELF
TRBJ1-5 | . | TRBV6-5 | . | ASSLQRANQPQH
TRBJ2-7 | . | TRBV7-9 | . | ASIGAYEQY
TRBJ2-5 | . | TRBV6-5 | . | ASSYSQAAGGETQY
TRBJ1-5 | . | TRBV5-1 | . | ASSLEGGYQPQH
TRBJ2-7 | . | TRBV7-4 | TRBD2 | ASSLWMGTSGSPLSCEQY
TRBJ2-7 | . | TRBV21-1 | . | ASNPGLTRYEQY
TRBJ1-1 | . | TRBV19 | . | ASSEIGTNGMMGEAF
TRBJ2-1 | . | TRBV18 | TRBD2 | ASSPTWAGESYNEQF
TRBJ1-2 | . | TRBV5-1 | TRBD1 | ASSLGTANYGYT
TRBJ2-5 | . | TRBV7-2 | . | ASTMTGRVRETQY
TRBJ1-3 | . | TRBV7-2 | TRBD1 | ASSIGQGYSGNTIY
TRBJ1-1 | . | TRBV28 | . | ASSFGAGILNTEAF
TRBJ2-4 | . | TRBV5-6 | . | ASSLVQDLAKNIQY
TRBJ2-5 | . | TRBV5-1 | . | ASSLGTDYQETQY
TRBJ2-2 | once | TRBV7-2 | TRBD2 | ASSLVHMGLASGGELF
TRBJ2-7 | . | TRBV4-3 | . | ASSLQGGGSYEQY
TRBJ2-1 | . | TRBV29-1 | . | SVGSSNEQF
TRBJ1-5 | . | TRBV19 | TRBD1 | ASSAMDRAKQPQH
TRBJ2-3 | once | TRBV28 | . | ASRAESTDTQY
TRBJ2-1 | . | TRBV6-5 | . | ASSSTYNEQF
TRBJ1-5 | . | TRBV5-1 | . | ASSLDGAVNQPQH
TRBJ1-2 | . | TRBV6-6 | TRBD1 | ATEDRFYGYT
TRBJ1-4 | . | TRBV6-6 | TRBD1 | ASSYFGQGNEKLF
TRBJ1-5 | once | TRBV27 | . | ASSPRGALGNNQPQH
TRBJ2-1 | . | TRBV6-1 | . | ASSEVRRSNEQF
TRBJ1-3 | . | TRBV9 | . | ASSVESRVFGNTIY